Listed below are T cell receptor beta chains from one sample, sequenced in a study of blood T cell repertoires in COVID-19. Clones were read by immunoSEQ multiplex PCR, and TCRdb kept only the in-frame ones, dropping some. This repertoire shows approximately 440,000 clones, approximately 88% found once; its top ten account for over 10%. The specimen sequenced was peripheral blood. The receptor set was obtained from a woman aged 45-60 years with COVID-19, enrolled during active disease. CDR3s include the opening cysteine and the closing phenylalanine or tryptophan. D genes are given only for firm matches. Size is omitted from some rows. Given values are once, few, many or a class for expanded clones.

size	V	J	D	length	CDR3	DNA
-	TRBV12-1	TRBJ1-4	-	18	CASSFPQGGIATNEKLFF	TGTGCCAGCAGCTTTCCACAGGGGGGAATCGCAACTAATGAAAAACTGTTTTTT
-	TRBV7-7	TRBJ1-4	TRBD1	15	CASSLQQGANEKLFF	TGTGCCAGCAGCTTACAGCAGGGGGCTAATGAAAAACTGTTTTTT
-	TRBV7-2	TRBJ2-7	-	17	CASSLDLVLAAPYEQYF	TGTGCCAGCAGCTTAGATTTGGTGTTGGCGGCCCCCTACGAGCAGTACTTC
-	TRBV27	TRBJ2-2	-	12	CASGRITGELFF	TGTGCCAGCGGCAGGATCACCGGGGAGCTGTTTTTT
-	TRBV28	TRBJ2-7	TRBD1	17	CASNSLGTGGATGEQYF	TGTGCCAGCAACTCCCTAGGGACAGGGGGCGCGACGGGGGAGCAGTACTTC
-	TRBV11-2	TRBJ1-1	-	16	CASSLGPARRTAEAFF	TGTGCCAGCAGCTTAGGGCCCGCTAGGAGGACAGCGGAAGCTTTCTTT
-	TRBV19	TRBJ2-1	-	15	CASSATGQGKNEQFF	TGTGCCAGTAGTGCGACAGGTCAAGGGAAGAATGAGCAGTTCTTC
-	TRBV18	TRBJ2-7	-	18	CASSPLGFDTRDGYEQYF	TGTGCCAGCTCACCACTAGGATTCGACACCCGAGACGGCTACGAGCAGTACTTC
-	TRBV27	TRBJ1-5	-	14	CASSWGGPNQPQHF	TGTGCCAGCAGTTGGGGAGGCCCCAATCAGCCCCAGCATTTT
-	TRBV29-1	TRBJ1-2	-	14	CSVEISDKGYGYTF	TGCAGCGTTGAGATTTCGGACAAGGGATATGGCTACACCTTC
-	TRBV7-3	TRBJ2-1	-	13	CASSLSEGGPQFF	TGTGCCAGCAGCTTAAGTGAGGGCGGGCCCCAGTTCTTC
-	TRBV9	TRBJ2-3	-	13	CASSSVVTDTQYF	TGTGCCAGCAGTTCGGTGGTTACAGATACGCAGTATTTT
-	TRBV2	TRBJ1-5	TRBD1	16	CASSGHIGTVDQPQHF	TGTGCCAGCAGCGGCCACATCGGGACAGTAGATCAGCCCCAGCATTTT
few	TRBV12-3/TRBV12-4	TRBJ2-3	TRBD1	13	CASSLEGQGAKYF	TGTGCCAGCAGTTTAGAAGGACAGGGGGCTAAGTATTTT
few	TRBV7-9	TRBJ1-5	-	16	CASSFYTPGVYQPQHF	TGTGCCAGCAGCTTTTATACCCCGGGGGTGTACCAGCCCCAGCATTTT
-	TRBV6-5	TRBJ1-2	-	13	CASTPGSNYGYTF	TGTGCCAGCACCCCGGGGTCTAACTATGGCTACACCTTC
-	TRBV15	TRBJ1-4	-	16	CATSRDLFGTNEKLFF	TGTGCCACCAGCAGAGATCTATTCGGTACTAATGAAAAACTGTTTTTT
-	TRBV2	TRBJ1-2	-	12	CASSRASISYTF	TGTGCCAGCAGTCGAGCGTCTATTAGCTACACCTTC
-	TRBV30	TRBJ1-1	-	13	CAWSAGLNTEAFF	TGTGCCTGGAGTGCAGGGTTGAACACTGAAGCTTTCTTT
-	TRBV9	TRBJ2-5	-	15	CASSEGRQPQETQYF	TGTGCCAGCAGCGAGGGAAGACAGCCCCAAGAGACCCAGTACTTC